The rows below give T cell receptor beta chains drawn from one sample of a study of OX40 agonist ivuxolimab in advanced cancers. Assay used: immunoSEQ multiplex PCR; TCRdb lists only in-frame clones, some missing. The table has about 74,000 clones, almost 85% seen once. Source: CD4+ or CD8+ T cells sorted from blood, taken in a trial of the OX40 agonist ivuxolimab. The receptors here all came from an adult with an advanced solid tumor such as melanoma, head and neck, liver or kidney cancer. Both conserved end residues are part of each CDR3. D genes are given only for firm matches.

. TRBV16 CASSQSQGAVGQPQHF
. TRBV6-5 CASSTVAGNTEAFF
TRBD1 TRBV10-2 CASQWGTGGNQPQHF
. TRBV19 CASLDWGRDTEAFF
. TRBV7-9 CASSLARRGTEAFF
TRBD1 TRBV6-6 CASSKGQAQTYEQYF
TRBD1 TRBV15 CATSSRRTGDGYTF
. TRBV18 CASSPGLAETQYF
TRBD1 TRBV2 CASKLQGAGGYTF
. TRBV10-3 CAIASGGGYGYTF
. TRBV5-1 CASSLTLAGSGANVLTF
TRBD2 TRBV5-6 CASSYLSGRADNEQFF
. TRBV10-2 CASSDSRNRSEAFF
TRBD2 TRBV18 CASSPSSTGGKYEQYF